This T cell receptor beta chain was obtained from a study of memory CD4+ T cells and cytomegalovirus serostatus. The CDR3 consists of 14 residues. Looked up from germline, CDR1 is SGDLS and CDR2 is YYNGEE. The V end lost 4 bases, the J end lost 8 bases, and 15 bases lay between the germline ends. This clone showed up just a few times. Data came from immunoSEQ multiplex PCR; TCRdb stores just in-frame clones and leaves some out. The sample shows about 73,000 clones, 60% to 80% of them seen only once. Single viable CD3+CD4+CD8-CD45RO+ cells were sorted as the memory CD4+ T cells. The sample consisted of memory CD4+ T cells from blood. This chain uses TRBV9 with TRBJ1-4; possibly TRBD1 for D (5 bases). This clonotype originated in an adult in good health and CMV-seropositive. The CDR3 is CASSPRSGGEKLFF. The DNA of the CDR3 is TGTGCCAGCAGCCCCCGGTCGGGGGGGGAAAAACTGTTTTTT. The complete variable domain, with remaining parts taken from reference TRBV9 and TRBJ1-4, reads DSGVTQTPKHLITATGQRVTLRCSPRSGDLSVYWYQQSLDQGLQFLIQYYNGEERAKGNILERFSAQQFPDLHSELNLSSLELGDSALYFCASSPRSGGEKLFFGSGTQLSVL.